Below are 24 T cell receptor beta chains sequenced from a single sample in a study of post-analysis software for immune sequencing data. General study points: TRBV5-6, TRBV5-1 and TRBV20-1 belonged to a set of a few TRBV segments that were more frequent in patients than controls.

These TCRs' antigens remain unknown. cDNA libraries of TCR beta carried unique molecular identifiers. TCRdb independently ran MiXCR on the PCR reads; one entry per CDR3 protein. The sample includes some 450,000 distinct CDR3 sequences, under 55% of them seen just once. The sequenced sample consisted of blood. The receptors come from a girl aged 5 to 17 with multiple sclerosis.

J is TRBJ2-7 and V is TRBV7-9; 12 nucleotides match TRBD2. There are 16 residues in the CDR3. With V trimmed by 1 base and J by 3 bases, 4 bases remained unmatched. Germline V gene sequence: CDR1 SEHNR, CDR2 FQNEAQ (reference sequence). CDR3 nucleotides: TGTGCCAGCAGCTTAGGTTGGACTAGCGGGAACTACGAGCAGTACTTC. Protein product: CASSLGWTSGNYEQYF.

The gene calls are TRBV30 and TRBJ1-1; D remains unclear. Germline V gene sequence: CDR1 GTSNPN, CDR2 SVGIG (reference sequence). The CDR3 sequence is 13 residues long. V lost 2 bases to trimming and J lost 3 bases, with 10 bases between them. CDR3 sequence (DNA): TGTGCCTGGAGTCAGGATCGGGACACTGAAGCTTTCTTT. Amino acids: CAWSQDRDTEAFF.

This clonotype was detected only once. The chain joins TRBV20-1 to TRBJ2-5; D may match TRBD1 or TRBD2 (5 bases each). CDR1 is DFQATT, CDR2 SNEGSKA, per germline (reference sequence). The CDR3 is 15 residues long. The V end lost 2 bases, the J end lost 5 bases, and 18 bases lay between the germline ends. CDR3 residues: CSARSYTRGRETQYF. CDR3 nucleotide sequence: TGCAGTGCTAGATCCTACACCCGGGGCCGGGAGACCCAGTACTTC.

This sequence joins TRBV20-1 and TRBJ1-1; D remains ambiguous. Trimming pared 6 bases from V and 0 bases from J, leaving 8 bases between. This CDR3 comprises 12 residues. Germline V gene sequence: CDR1 DFQATT, CDR2 SNEGSKA (reference sequence). In DNA, the CDR3 is TGCAGTGCCGGGCACATGAACACTGAAGCTTTCTTT. This gives the protein CSAGHMNTEAFF.

Comments on this clonotype: One junction end does not reproduce the germline sequence, and a read error may be involved. This chain uses TRBV4-2 with TRBJ2-1; 8 positions agree with TRBD2. Germline V gene sequence: CDR1 LGHNA, CDR2 YNFKEQ. This CDR3 is built from 18 residues. Written as DNA, the CDR3 is TGTGCCAGCAGCCAAGAGCTAGCGGGCTCGAGCTCCTACGATGAGCAGTTCTTC. Amino acids: CASSQELAGSSSYDEQFF.

There are a few counts of this clonotype. The chain has TRBV4-3 and TRBJ2-7, with D perhaps being TRBD1 or TRBD2 (6 bases each). The V end was cut by 0 bases, the J end by 3 bases, with 12 bases between. The germline CDR1 and CDR2 sequences are LGHNA and YSLEER. The CDR3 contains 15 residues. The CDR3 spells CASSQDQGTHYEQYF. The DNA of the CDR3 is TGCGCCAGCAGCCAAGATCAGGGGACTCACTACGAGCAGTACTTC.

This chain links TRBV28 with TRBJ2-5; the D is unclear. V was trimmed by 5 bases and J by 2 bases, leaving 18 bases between them. The CDR3 extends over 16 amino acids. The germline gives CDR1 MDHEN, CDR2 SYDVKM. CDR3 in DNA: TGTGCCAGCAGTCCCCTGAAGGGTTCCCATCAAGAGACCCAGTACTTC. Amino acids: CASSPLKGSHQETQYF.

The chain links TRBV7-8 to TRBJ2-5; D remains unclear. This CDR3 contains 14 residues. Germline CDR1 reads SGHVS; CDR2 reads FQNEAQ. Between the trimmed V and J ends, which lost 1 base and 2 bases, there was a span of 8 bases. The CDR3 is CASSLVSSQETQYF. CDR3 DNA sequence: TGTGCCAGCAGCTTAGTCTCTAGTCAAGAGACCCAGTACTTC.

V is TRBV5-1 and J is TRBJ1-2; the D gene is possibly TRBD1 (5 bases). The CDR3 covers 13 residues. The ends were cut back, 3 bases at V and 8 bases at J, with 14 bases in the middle. Germline V gene sequence: CDR1 SGHRS, CDR2 YFSETQ. CDR3 DNA: TGCGCCAGCAGCTGGGACGCCGTCTACGGCTACACCTTC. Translation: CASSWDAVYGYTF. Combining the CDR3 with reference TRBV5-1 and TRBJ1-2 gives the whole variable domain KAGVTQTPRYLIKTRGQQVTLSCSPISGHRSVSWYQQTPGQGLQFLFEYFSETQRNKGNFPGRFSGRQFSNSRSEMNVSTLELGDSALYLCASSWDAVYGYTFGSGTRLTVV.

This chain joins TRBV6-2 or TRBV6-3 and TRBJ2-3; D not resolved. The CDR3 runs to 11 residues. V lost 5 bases and J lost 6, with 6 bases in between. The germline gives CDR1 MNHEY, CDR2 SVGEGT. The CDR3 region is CASSDRDTQYF. The CDR3 DNA follows: TGTGCCAGCAGTGATAGGGATACGCAGTATTTT.

Of note for this clonotype: The junction differs from germline at one of its ends, possibly a read error. The chain recombines TRBV7-2 with TRBJ2-7; D is undetermined. Per germline, CDR1 SGHTA and CDR2 FQGNSA. This CDR3 is built from 15 residues. CDR3 protein: CAGSLRASSSYEQYF. CDR3 sequence (DNA): TGTGCCGGCAGCTTACGAGCGAGTAGCTCCTACGAGCAGTACTTC.

The CDR3 region is CASTQPGLAGGRYNEQFF. The CDR3 bases are TGTGCCAGTACCCAACCGGGACTAGCGGGAGGGAGGTACAATGAGCAGTTCTTC. This chain connects TRBV19 to TRBJ2-1, with 16 bases matching TRBD2. The CDR3 has 18 residues. Germline V gene data show CDR1 as LNHDA and CDR2 as SQIVND (reference sequence). V dropped 7 bases and J dropped 4; count of bases not matched to a gene: 10.

The chain is built from TRBV15 and TRBJ1-4, with 7 bases identical to TRBD1. Looked up from germline, CDR1 is LNHNV and CDR2 is YYDKDF (reference sequence). With V trimmed by 3 bases and J by 4 bases, 11 bases remained unmatched. This CDR3 has 17 amino acids. The CDR3 sequence is CATSRARGGLLNEKLFF. The DNA for the CDR3 is TGTGCCACCAGCAGGGCCAGGGGGGGACTGCTTAATGAAAAACTGTTTTTT.

This chain joins TRBV19 and TRBJ2-7; D not resolved. CDR1 is LNHDA and CDR2 is SQIVND in the germline V gene (reference sequence). There are 14 residues in the CDR3. Trimming took off 6 bases at V and 0 bases at J, with 12 bases between the two ends. This CDR3 is CASSTTTSSYEQYF. For the CDR3, the DNA is TGTGCCAGTAGCACTACAACCAGCTCCTACGAGCAGTACTTC.

V gene TRBV10-3 combines with J gene TRBJ2-5; the D gene could be TRBD1 or TRBD2 (5 bases each). This CDR3 is built from 14 residues. CDR1 is ENHRY, CDR2 SYGVKD, per germline. Trimming pared 2 bases from V and 4 bases from J, leaving 11 bases between. The chain's CDR3 is CAISEAGGRETQYF. The CDR3 DNA follows: TGTGCCATCAGTGAGGCTGGGGGACGAGAGACCCAGTACTTC.

The V call is TRBV6-1, the J call TRBJ2-5, with D maybe TRBD1 (6 bases). Looked up from germline, CDR1 is MNHNS and CDR2 is SASEGT. Trimming cost V 5 bases and J 1 base, with 11 bases left between them. This CDR3 is 14 amino acids long. The CDR3 DNA reads as TGTGCCAGCAGTATCGGACAGACCCAAGAGACCCAGTACTTC. Amino acid sequence: CASSIGQTQETQYF.

This clonotype was recorded a few times. This sequence joins TRBV20-1 and TRBJ2-7, with 8 bases lining up with TRBD2. V gave up 6 bases and J gave up 0 bases; unmatched junction bases: 10. This CDR3 region has 15 residues. Germline loops: CDR1 DFQATT, CDR2 SNEGSKA (reference sequence). Here the CDR3 DNA reads TGCAGTGCCCTCCCGGGAGGGTCTCTCTCCTACGAGCAGTACTTC. Translating it yields CSALPGGSLSYEQYF.

The chain is built from TRBV4-1 and TRBJ2-5; D gene uncertain. The J call may be incorrect, as the DNA end agrees better with TRBJ2-7. CDR3 size: 15 residues. Germline values: CDR1 MGHRA, CDR2 YSYEKL. CDR3 residues: CASSQEKSDNYEQYF. DNA of the CDR3: TGCGCCAGCAGCCAAGAAAAGTCGGATAACTACGAGCAGTACTTC.

This clonotype came up a few times. The chain has TRBV20-1 and TRBJ2-3, with 15 nucleotides matching TRBD2. V lost 6 bases, J lost 5 bases, and 9 bases stayed unmatched. CDR3 length: 16 residues. Germline CDR1 reads DFQATT; CDR2 reads SNEGSKA (reference sequence). CDR3 DNA sequence: TGCAGTGCGCCACCGGGACTAGCGGGAGGTGTAGATACGCAGTATTTT. This codes for CSAPPGLAGGVDTQYF.

The chain uses TRBV4-2 and TRBJ2-7; no definite D call. This CDR3 region has 15 residues. The germline CDR1 and CDR2 sequences are LGHNA and YNFKEQ. V lost 0 bases and J 2 bases, leaving 11 bases between the germline ends. The CDR3 DNA is TGTGCCAGCAGCCAAGACTTCGCGGCGACCTACGAGCAGTACTTC. It encodes CASSQDFAATYEQYF.

This rearrangement joins TRBV4-1 to TRBJ2-7, with D possibly matching TRBD1 (6 bases). V lost 1 base and J 0 bases, leaving 7 bases between the germline ends. The CDR3 contains 14 residues. Germline V gives CDR1 MGHRA, CDR2 YSYEKL. CDR3 residues: CASSQGTASYEQYF. CDR3 sequence (DNA): TGCGCCAGCAGCCAAGGGACAGCCTCCTACGAGCAGTACTTC.

The genes are TRBV15 and TRBJ1-1; 8 nucleotides match TRBD1. The CDR3 is 15 residues long. Germline values: CDR1 LNHNV, CDR2 YYDKDF (reference sequence). The J segment lost 0 bases and the V segment lost 2 bases, leaving 2 bases of the junction unmatched. The CDR3 loop reads CATSRRTGMNTEAFF. In nucleotides, the CDR3 is TGTGCCACCAGCAGAAGGACAGGGATGAACACTGAAGCTTTCTTT.

This clonotype has a count of ten or more. V gene TRBV5-1 combines with J gene TRBJ2-7, with a tentative D call TRBD1 (6 bases). This CDR3 is 15 amino acids long. The germline gives CDR1 SGHRS, CDR2 YFSETQ. The V gene lost 2 bases and the J gene lost 3 bases, with 15 bases spanning the gap. The CDR3 loop is CASSFSGTSNYEQYF. CDR3 nucleotide sequence: TGCGCCAGCAGCTTTTCCGGGACATCTAACTACGAGCAGTACTTC.

The rearrangement uses TRBV12-3 or TRBV12-4 and TRBJ2-7; TRBD2 matches at 9 bases. This CDR3 spans 13 amino acids. With V trimmed by 3 bases and J by 8 bases, 5 bases remained unmatched. As DNA, the CDR3 is TGTGCCAGCAGTTTGGGCGGGAGGGGGCAGCAGTACTTC. The encoded protein is CASSLGGRGQQYF.